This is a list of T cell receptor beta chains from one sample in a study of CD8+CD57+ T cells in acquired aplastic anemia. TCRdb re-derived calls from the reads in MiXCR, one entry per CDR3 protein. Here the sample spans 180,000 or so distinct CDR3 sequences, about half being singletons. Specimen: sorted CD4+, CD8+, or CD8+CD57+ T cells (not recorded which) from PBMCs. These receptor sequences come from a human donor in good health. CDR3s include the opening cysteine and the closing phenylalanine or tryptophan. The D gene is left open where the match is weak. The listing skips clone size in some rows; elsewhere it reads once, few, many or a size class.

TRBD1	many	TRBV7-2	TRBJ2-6	CASSPKAGTVGANVLTF	TGTGCCAGCAGCCCTAAGGCTGGGACAGTTGGGGCCAACGTCCTGACTTTC
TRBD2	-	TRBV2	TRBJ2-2	CASTRLAGGGGELFF	TGTGCCAGCACCCGCCTAGCGGGAGGGGGCGGGGAGCTGTTTTTT
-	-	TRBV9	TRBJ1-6	CASSVAADYNSPLHF	TGTGCCAGCAGCGTTGCGGCAGATTATAATTCACCCCTCCACTTT
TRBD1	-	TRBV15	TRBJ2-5	CATTLDRGGQETQYF	TGTGCCACCACCTTGGACAGGGGAGGACAAGAGACCCAGTACTTC
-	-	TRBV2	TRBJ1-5	CASSLGDNGNQPQHF	TGTGCCAGCAGCTTGGGGGACAATGGCAATCAGCCCCAGCATTTT
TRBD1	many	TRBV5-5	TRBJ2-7	CASSLRDSRSYEQYF	TGTGCCAGCAGCCTGAGGGACAGCCGCTCCTACGAGCAGTACTTC
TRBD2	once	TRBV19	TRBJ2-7	CAGAGGHDEQYF	TGTGCCGGAGCGGGGGGCCACGACGAGCAGTACTTC
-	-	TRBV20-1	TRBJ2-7	CSARILYEQYF	TGCAGTGCTAGGATCCTCTACGAGCAGTACTTC
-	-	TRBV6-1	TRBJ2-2	CASRTQPTNTGELFF	TGTGCCAGCAGGACCCAGCCCACGAACACCGGGGAGCTGTTTTTT
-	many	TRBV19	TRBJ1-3	CASSPRTSYGNTIYF	TGTGCCAGTAGTCCGAGGACATCTTACGGAAACACCATATATTTT
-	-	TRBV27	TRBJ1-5	CASSFWRGEPQHF	TGTGCCAGCAGTTTCTGGCGGGGAGAGCCCCAGCATTTT
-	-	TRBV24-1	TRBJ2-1	CATSDTGTLGSYNEQFF	TGTGCCACCAGTGACACCGGGACATTAGGCTCCTACAATGAGCAGTTCTTC
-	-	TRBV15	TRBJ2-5	CATSTRMETQYF	TGTGCCACTTCGACTCGCATGGAGACCCAGTACTTC
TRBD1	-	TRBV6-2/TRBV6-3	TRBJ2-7	CASSRLGTASYGRYF	TGTGCCAGCAGCAGACTCGGGACAGCCTCCTACGGGCGGTACTTC